This T cell receptor (beta chain) was found in a study of T cells in Graves' hyperthyroidism and ophthalmopathy. Amplified TCR beta CDR3 regions derived from RNA transcripts. HTBI primers drove first-round RT-PCR of the TCR CDR3. TCRdb processed the multiplex PCR reads anew with MiXCR; each CDR3 protein has one entry. The sample consists of 550,000 to 650,000 distinct CDR3 sequences, around 13% of them appearing once. This clonotype was seen ten or more times. No progression to ophthalmopathy during 18 months of follow-up defined stable disease. Germline values: CDR1 SGDLS, CDR2 YYNGEE. The CDR3 contains 12 residues. Between the trimmed V and J ends, which lost 0 bases and 6 bases, there was a span of 7 bases.

The V gene is TRBV9, the J gene TRBJ2-7, with D possibly matching TRBD2 (6 bases). Sequenced: blood. The receptor comes from a woman aged 40 to 50 with Graves' hyperthyroidism. Here the CDR3 DNA reads TGTGCCAGCAGCGTAGTCGGGGGCGAGCAGTACTTC. Residues: CASSVVGGEQYF.